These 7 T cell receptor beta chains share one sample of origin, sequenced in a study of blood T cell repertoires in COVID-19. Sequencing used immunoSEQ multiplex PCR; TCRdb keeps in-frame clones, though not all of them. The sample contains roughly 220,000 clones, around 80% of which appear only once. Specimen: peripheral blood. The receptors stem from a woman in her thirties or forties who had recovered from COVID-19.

Here the CDR3 reads CASSRTGRRNTIYF. CDR3 DNA sequence: TGTGCCAGCAGTCGGACAGGGCGGAGAAACACCATATATTTT. V usage is TRBV6-2 or TRBV6-3 and J usage is TRBJ1-3, with TRBD1 matching 8 bases. The CDR3 covers 14 residues. Trimming removed 5 bases from V and 5 bases from J; junction bases left unmatched: 5. CDR1 is MNHEY and CDR2 is SVGEGT in the germline V gene.

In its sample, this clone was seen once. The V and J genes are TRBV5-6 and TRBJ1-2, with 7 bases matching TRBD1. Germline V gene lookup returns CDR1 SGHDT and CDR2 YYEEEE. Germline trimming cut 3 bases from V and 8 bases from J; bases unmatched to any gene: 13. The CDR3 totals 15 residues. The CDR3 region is CASSSIRQGPPGYTF. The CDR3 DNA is TGTGCCAGCAGCTCAATCCGACAGGGCCCTCCGGGCTACACCTTC.

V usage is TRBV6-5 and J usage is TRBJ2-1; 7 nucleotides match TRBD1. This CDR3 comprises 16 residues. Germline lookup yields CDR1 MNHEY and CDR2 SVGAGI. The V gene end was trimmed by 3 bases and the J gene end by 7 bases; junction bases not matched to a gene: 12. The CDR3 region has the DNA TGTGCCAGCAGTTATCACCCCCCCGACAGGGTTAATGAGCAGTTCTTC. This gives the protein CASSYHPPDRVNEQFF.

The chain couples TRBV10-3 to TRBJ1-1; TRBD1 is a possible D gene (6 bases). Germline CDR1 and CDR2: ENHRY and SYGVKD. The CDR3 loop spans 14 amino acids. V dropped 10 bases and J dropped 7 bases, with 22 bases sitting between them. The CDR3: CATKPGRTEYEAFF. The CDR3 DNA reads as TGTGCCACCAAACCGGGACGGACAGAGTATGAAGCTTTCTTT.

This CDR3 reads CAGTPIGGAQEQYF. For the CDR3, the DNA is TGTGCCGGCACCCCCATAGGGGGGGCGCAAGAGCAGTACTTC. The chain links TRBV2 to TRBJ2-7; TRBD2 is a possible D gene (7 bases). This CDR3 spans 14 amino acids. Germline V gene data show CDR1 as SNHLY and CDR2 as FYNNEI. Between the trimmed V and J ends, which lost 11 bases and 7 bases, there was a span of 24 bases.

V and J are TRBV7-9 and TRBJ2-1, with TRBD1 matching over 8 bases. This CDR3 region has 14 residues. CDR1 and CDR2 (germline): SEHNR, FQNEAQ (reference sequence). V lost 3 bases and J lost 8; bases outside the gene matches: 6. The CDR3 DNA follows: TGTGCCAGCAGCTTCACCGACAGGGGAGATGAGCAGTTCTTC. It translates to CASSFTDRGDEQFF.

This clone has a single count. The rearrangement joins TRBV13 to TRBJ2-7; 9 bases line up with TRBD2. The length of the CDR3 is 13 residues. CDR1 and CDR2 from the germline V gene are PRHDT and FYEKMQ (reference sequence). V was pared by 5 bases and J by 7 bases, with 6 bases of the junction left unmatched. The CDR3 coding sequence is TGTGCCAGCAGCGCTGGGACTAGCCTGGAGCAGTACTTC. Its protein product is CASSAGTSLEQYF.